This TCR beta chain was retrieved from a study of T-cell reconstitution after alpha-beta-depleted transplantation in children. Study-wide results and caveats: The authors attributed T-cell counts and diversity one year after transplant mostly to newly produced T cells. After transplant, at about two months, alpha-beta T cells were reportedly derived from several hundred expanded graft clones.

During its preparation, the TCRbeta library received unique molecular identifiers. TCRdb reanalysed the PCR reads using MiXCR and keeps one entry per CDR3 protein. The table has 45,000 to 70,000 distinct CDR3 sequences, 44% seen once. In the case of this clonotype: Its target is unknown.

Trimming cost V 4 bases and J 3 bases; bases outside gene matches: 3. Germline loops: CDR1 ENHRY, CDR2 SYGVKD. CDR3 size: 15 residues. Here the sequenced sample was PBMCs, mostly from graft donor cells, taken 360 days after TCRalphabeta/CD19-depleted stem cell transplant. The source of this sequence is a male patient aged 5 to 17 who had a stem cell transplant for acute lymphoblastic leukemia, so the T cells may come from the graft donor. V usage is TRBV10-3 and J usage is TRBJ2-5; 12 bases align to TRBD1. Here the CDR3 DNA reads TGTGCCATCAGTGGGGACAGGGGGCGGGAAGAGACCCAGTACTTC. It specifies CAISGDRGREETQYF.